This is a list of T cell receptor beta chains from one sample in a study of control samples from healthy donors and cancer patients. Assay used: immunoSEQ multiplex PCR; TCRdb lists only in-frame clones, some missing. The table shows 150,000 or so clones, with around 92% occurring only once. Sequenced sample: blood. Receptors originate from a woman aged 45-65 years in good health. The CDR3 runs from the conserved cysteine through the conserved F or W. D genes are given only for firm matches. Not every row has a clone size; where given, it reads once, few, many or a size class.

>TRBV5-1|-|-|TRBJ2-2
CASSLYGATGELFF
TGCGCCAGCAGCTTGTATGGGGCCACCGGGGAGCTGTTTTTT
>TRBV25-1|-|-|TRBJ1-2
CASTAVEGYGYTF
TGTGCCAGCACCGCCGTGGAGGGGTATGGCTACACCTTC
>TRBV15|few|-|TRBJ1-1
CATSRLPGTLNTEAFF
TGTGCCACCAGCAGGTTGCCCGGGACCCTCAACACTGAAGCTTTCTTT
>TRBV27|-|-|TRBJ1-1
CASSLIWQKGTEAFF
TGTGCCAGCAGTTTAATATGGCAAAAGGGCACTGAAGCTTTCTTT
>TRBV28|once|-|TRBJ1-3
CASSFHGQGNTIYF
TGTGCCAGCAGTTTCCACGGGCAAGGAAACACCATATATTTT
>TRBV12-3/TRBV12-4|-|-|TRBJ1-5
CASSLGGQPQHF
TGTGCCAGCAGTTTGGGAGGGCAGCCCCAGCATTTT
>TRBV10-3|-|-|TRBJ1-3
CAISDVLSGNTIYF
TGTGCCATCAGCGACGTACTCTCTGGAAACACCATATATTTT
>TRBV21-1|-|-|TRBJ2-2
CARTSKPDRTGELFF
TGTGCCAGGACTAGTAAACCCGACAGGACCGGGGAGCTGTTTTTT
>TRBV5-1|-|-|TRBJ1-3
CASSLAGGLYGNTIYF
TGCGCCAGCAGCTTGGCGGGGGGGCTATATGGAAACACCATATATTTT
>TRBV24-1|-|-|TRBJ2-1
CATSDLNEKTYNEQFF
TGTGCCACCAGTGATTTGAACGAGAAGACCTACAATGAGCAGTTCTTC
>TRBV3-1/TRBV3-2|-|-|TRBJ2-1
CASSQVRLVGEQFF
TGTGCCAGCAGCCAAGTGAGACTAGTGGGTGAGCAGTTCTTC
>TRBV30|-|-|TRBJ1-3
CAWSSWGGSVNTIYF
TGTGCCTGGAGTTCGTGGGGGGGGTCGGTAAACACCATATATTTT
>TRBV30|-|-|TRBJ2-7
CAGGRSGRTYEQYF
TGTGCCGGGGGGCGGTCAGGGAGGACTTACGAGCAGTACTTC
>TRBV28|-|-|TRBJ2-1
CASSRDSYNEQFF
TGTGCCAGCAGCAGGGACTCCTACAATGAGCAGTTCTTC
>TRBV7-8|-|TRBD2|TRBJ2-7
CASSRAGEYYEQYF
TGTGCCAGCAGCCGAGCGGGGGAGTACTACGAGCAGTACTTC
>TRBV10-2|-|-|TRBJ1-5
CASRERGGGHQPQHF
TGCGCCAGCAGGGAGAGGGGCGGGGGTCATCAGCCCCAGCATTTT
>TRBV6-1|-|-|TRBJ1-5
CASSDRAHNQPQHF
TGTGCCAGCAGTGACAGGGCCCACAATCAGCCCCAGCATTTT
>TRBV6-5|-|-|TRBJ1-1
CATRTQGTEAFF
TGTGCCACGAGGACCCAGGGCACTGAAGCTTTCTTT
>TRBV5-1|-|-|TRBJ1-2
CASSREINYGYTF
TGCGCCAGCAGCAGGGAGATTAACTATGGCTACACCTTC
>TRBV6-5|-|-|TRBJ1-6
CASSSTVRSNSPLHF
TGTGCCAGCAGTTCCACGGTGAGGAGCAATTCACCCCTCCACTTT
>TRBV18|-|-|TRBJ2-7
CASSSKPGPYEQYF
TGTGCCAGCTCATCAAAACCGGGCCCATACGAGCAGTACTTC
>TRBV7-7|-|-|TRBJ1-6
CASSLLPPQQYNSPLHF
TGTGCTAGCAGCTTACTACCCCCCCAACAGTATAATTCACCCCTCCACTTT
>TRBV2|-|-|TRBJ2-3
CASSPGTISTDTQYF
TGTGCCAGCAGCCCCGGGACGATTAGCACAGATACGCAGTATTTT
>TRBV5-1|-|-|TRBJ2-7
CASSLAGLLGEQYF
TGCGCCAGCAGCTTGGCGGGGTTACTTGGCGAGCAGTACTTC
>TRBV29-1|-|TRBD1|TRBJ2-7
CSAGTVSTNEQYF
TGCAGCGCTGGGACAGTCTCCACGAACGAGCAGTACTTC
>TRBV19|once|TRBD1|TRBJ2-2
CASSIDVPGQTNTGELFF
TGTGCCAGTAGTATAGATGTGCCGGGACAGACGAACACCGGGGAGCTGTTTTTT
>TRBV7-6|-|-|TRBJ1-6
CASSLGVGSPLHF
TGTGCCAGCAGCTTGGGGGTCGGCTCACCCCTCCACTTT
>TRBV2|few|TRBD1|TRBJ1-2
CASRNRGVGGYTF
TGTGCCAGCAGGAACAGGGGAGTGGGCGGCTACACCTTC
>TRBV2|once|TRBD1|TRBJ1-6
CASSHDASGTGILRSPLHF
TGTGCCAGCAGTCACGACGCATCCGGGACAGGGATTTTAAGATCACCCCTCCACTTT
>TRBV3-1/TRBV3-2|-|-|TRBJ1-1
CASSQAAQLMNTEAFF
TGTGCCAGCAGCCAAGCCGCCCAACTCATGAACACTGAAGCTTTCTTT
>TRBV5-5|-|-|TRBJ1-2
CASSSEGSGYTF
TGTGCCAGCAGCTCAGAAGGGTCGGGCTACACCTTC